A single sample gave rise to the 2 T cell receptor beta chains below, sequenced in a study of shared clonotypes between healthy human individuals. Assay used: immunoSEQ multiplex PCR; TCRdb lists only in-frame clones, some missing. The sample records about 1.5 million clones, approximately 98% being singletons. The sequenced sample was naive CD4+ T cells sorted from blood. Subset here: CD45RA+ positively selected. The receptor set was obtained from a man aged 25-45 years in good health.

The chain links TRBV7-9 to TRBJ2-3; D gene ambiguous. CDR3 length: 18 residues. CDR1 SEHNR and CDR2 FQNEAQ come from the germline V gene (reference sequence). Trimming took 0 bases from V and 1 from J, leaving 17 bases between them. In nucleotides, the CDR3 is TGTGCCAGCAGCTTAGCCAAAGACTCCTGGTACGGCACAGATACGCAGTATTTT. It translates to CASSLAKDSWYGTDTQYF.

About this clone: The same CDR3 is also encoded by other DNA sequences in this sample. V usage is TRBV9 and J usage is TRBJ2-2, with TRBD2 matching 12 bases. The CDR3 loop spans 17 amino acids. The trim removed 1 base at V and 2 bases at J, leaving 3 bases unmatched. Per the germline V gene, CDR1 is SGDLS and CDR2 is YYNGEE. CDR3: CASSVTSGRSNTGELFF. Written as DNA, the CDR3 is TGTGCCAGCAGCGTAACTAGCGGGAGGTCCAACACCGGGGAGCTGTTTTTT.